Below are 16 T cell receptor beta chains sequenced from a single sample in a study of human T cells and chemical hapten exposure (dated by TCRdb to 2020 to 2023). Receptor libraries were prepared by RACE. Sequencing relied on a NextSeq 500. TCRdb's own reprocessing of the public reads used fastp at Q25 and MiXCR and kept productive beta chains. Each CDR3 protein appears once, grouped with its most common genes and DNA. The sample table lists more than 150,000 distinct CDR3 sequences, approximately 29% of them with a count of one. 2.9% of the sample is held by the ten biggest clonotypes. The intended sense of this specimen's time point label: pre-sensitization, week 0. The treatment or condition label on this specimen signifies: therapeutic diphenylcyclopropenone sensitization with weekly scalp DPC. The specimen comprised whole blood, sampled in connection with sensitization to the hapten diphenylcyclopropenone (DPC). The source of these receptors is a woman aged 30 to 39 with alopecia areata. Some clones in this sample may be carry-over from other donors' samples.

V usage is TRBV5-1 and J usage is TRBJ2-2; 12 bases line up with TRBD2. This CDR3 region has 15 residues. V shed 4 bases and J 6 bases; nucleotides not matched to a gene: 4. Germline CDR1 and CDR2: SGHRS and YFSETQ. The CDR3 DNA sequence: TGCGCCAGCAGCCAGGGACTAGCGGGTGCCGGGGAGCTGTTTTTT. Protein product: CASSQGLAGAGELFF. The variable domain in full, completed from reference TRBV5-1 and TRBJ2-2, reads KAGVTQTPRYLIKTRGQQVTLSCSPISGHRSVSWYQQTPGQGLQFLFEYFSETQRNKGNFPGRFSGRQFSNSRSEMNVSTLELGDSALYLCASSQGLAGAGELFFGEGSRLTVL.

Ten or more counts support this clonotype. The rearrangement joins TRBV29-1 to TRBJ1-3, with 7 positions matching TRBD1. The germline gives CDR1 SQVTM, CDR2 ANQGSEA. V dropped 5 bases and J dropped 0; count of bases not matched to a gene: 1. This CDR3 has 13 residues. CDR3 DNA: TGCAGCGTTTGGACAGGCTCTGGAAACACCATATATTTT. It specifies CSVWTGSGNTIYF.

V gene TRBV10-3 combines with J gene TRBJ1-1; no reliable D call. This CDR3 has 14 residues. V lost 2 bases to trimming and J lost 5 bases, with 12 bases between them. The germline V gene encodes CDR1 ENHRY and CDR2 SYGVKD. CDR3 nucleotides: TGTGCCATCAGTGAGGGCCCTGGTTGGACTGAAGCTTTCTTT. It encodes CAISEGPGWTEAFF.

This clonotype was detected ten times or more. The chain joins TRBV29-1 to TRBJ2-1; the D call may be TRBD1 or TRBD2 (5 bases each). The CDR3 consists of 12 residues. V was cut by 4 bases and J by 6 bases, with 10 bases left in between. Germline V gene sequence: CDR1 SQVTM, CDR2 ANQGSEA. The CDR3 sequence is CSVARDPNEQFF. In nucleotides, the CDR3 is TGCAGCGTTGCCCGGGACCCCAATGAGCAGTTCTTC.

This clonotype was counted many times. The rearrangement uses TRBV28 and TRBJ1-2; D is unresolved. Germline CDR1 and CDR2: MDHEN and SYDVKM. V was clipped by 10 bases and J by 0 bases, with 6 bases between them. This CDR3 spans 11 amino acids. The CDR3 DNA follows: TGTGCCATCGAAGCTAACTATGGCTACACCTTC. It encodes CAIEANYGYTF.

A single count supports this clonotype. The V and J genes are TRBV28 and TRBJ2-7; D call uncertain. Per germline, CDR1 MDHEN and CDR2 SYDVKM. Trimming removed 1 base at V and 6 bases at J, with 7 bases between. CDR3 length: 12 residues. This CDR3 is CASSLSWTEQYF. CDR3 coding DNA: TGTGCCAGCAGTTTATCCTGGACCGAGCAGTACTTC.

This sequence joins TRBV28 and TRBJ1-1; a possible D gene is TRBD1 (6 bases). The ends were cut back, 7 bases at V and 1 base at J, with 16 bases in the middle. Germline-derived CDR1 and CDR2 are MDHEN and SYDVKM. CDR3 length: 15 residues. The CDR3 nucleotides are TGTGCCAGCACCCTCCCGGCGACAGGGAACACTGAAGCTTTCTTT. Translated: CASTLPATGNTEAFF.

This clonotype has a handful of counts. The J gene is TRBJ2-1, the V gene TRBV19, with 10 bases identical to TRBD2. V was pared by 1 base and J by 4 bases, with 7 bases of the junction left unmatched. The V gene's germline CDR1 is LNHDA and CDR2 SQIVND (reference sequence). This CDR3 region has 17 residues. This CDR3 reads CASSIVHASGSYNEQFF. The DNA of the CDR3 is TGTGCCAGTAGTATAGTTCATGCTAGCGGGAGTTACAATGAGCAGTTCTTC.

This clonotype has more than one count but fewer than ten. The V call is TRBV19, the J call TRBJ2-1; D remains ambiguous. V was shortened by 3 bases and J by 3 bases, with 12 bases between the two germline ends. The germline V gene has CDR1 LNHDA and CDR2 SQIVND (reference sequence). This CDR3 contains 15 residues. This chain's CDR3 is CASSIVAAFYNEQFF. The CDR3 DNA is TGTGCCAGTAGTATTGTGGCGGCCTTCTACAATGAGCAGTTCTTC.

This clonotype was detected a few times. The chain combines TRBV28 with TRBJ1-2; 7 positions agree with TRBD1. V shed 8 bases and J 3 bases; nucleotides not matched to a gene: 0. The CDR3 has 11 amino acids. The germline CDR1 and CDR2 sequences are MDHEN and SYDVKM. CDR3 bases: TGTGCCAGCGGGACAGACTATGGCTACACCTTC. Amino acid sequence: CASGTDYGYTF.

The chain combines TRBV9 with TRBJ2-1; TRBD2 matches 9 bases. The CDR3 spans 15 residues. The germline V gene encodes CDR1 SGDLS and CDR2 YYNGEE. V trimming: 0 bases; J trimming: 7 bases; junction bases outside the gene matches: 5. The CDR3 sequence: CASSVDAGGPNEQFF. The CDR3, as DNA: TGTGCCAGCAGCGTAGATGCGGGAGGGCCTAATGAGCAGTTCTTC.

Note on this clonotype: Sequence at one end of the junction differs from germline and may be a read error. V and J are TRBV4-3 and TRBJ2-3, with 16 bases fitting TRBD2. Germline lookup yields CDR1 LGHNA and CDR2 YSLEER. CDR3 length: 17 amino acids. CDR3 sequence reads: CASSQAGTSGGAFTQYF. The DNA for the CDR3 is TGTGCCAGCAGCCAAGCCGGGACTAGCGGGGGGGCCTTTACGCAGTATTTT.

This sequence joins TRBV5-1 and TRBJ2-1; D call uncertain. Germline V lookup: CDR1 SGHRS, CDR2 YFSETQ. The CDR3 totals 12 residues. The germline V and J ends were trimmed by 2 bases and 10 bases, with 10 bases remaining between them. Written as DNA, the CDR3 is TGCGCCAGCAGCTTAGACCCCCAAGAGCAGTTCTTC. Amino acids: CASSLDPQEQFF.

For the CDR3, the DNA is TGTGCCAGCAGTTTCTTGGGACTAGGTCCTACAGATACGCAGTATTTT. Encoded protein: CASSFLGLGPTDTQYF. V usage is TRBV27 and J usage is TRBJ2-3, with 8 bases identical to TRBD2. Unmatched junction bases numbered 8, after V lost 3 bases and J lost 3 bases. CDR3 size: 16 residues. Germline lookup yields CDR1 MNHEY and CDR2 SMNVEV (reference sequence).

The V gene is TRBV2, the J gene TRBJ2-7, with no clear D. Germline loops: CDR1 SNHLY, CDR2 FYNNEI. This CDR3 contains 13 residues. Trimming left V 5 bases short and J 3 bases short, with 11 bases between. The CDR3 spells CASSILNGYEQYF. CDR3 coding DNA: TGTGCCAGCAGTATCTTGAACGGCTACGAGCAGTACTTC.

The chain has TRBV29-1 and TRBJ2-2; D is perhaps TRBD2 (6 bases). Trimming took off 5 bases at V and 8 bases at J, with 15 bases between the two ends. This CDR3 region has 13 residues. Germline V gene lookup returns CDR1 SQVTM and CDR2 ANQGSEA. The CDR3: CSVCDSGGGELFF. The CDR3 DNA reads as TGCAGCGTTTGTGACAGCGGAGGGGGGGAGCTGTTTTTT.